These T cell receptor beta chains were read from a single sample in a study of T cells after yellow fever vaccination. TCRdb used MiXCR to reprocess the 5' RACE reads, holding one entry per CDR3 protein. The sample gives about 510,000 distinct CDR3 sequences, about a fifth of which show up once; roughly a sixth is in the top ten. The sample in question was PBMCs, obtained approximately 22 days after the first yellow fever vaccination. The receptors stem from a man between 18 and 35 years old who received the YFV17D yellow fever vaccine. Each CDR3 is given with its conserved first and last residue. The D gene is left open where the match is weak. Only part of the rows carry a size: once, few, many, or a class if the clone is expanded.

v_call	clone_size	d_call	j_call	cdr3_aa	cdr3_nt
TRBV7-9	-	-	TRBJ1-2	CASTPRSGDYGYTF	TGTGCCAGCACCCCACGGTCAGGGGACTATGGCTACACCTTC
TRBV24-1	-	-	TRBJ1-6	CATSAQYNSPLHF	TGTGCCACCAGTGCCCAGTATAATTCACCCCTCCACTTT
TRBV4-2	once	TRBD2	TRBJ2-5	CASSQVAGDGIETQYF	TGTGCCAGCAGCCAAGTAGCGGGGGATGGGATAGAGACCCAGTACTTC
TRBV5-1	few	-	TRBJ1-2	CASSLGGTPDYGYTF	TGCGCCAGCAGCTTGGGCGGGACGCCGGACTATGGCTACACCTTC
TRBV6-1	few	TRBD2	TRBJ2-3	CASSSGTSWSGTQYF	TGTGCCAGCAGCTCCGGGACTAGCTGGTCGGGGACGCAGTATTTT
TRBV30	-	TRBD1	TRBJ2-5	CAWDRGLGTQYF	TGTGCCTGGGACAGGGGGCTCGGGACCCAGTACTTC
TRBV5-6	-	-	TRBJ2-5	CASGSGTLAGETQYF	TGTGCCAGCGGATCCGGGACACTAGCAGGAGAGACCCAGTACTTC
TRBV7-2	few	-	TRBJ2-1	CASNKGAGIYNEQFF	TGTGCCAGCAACAAGGGGGCGGGGATCTACAATGAGCAGTTCTTC
TRBV6-1	-	-	TRBJ1-6	CASNRGESSYNSPLHF	TGTGCCAGCAATAGGGGGGAGAGCTCCTATAATTCACCCCTCCACTTT
TRBV14	-	-	TRBJ2-1	CASSQTSGYEQFF	TGTGCCAGCAGCCAAACCAGTGGGTATGAGCAGTTCTTC
TRBV5-6	-	-	TRBJ2-5	CASSFPGAVETQYF	TGTGCCAGCAGCTTCCCAGGGGCGGTAGAGACCCAGTACTTC
TRBV5-1	few	TRBD2	TRBJ2-4	CASSLGLAGALAKNIQYF	TGCGCCAGCAGCCTAGGACTAGCGGGGGCCTTAGCCAAAAACATTCAGTACTTC
TRBV27	few	TRBD2	TRBJ2-1	CASSFWTSGNNEQFF	TGTGCCAGCAGTTTCTGGACTAGCGGAAACAATGAGCAGTTCTTC
TRBV5-4	few	-	TRBJ2-1	CASSSPGDYNEQFF	TGTGCCAGCAGCTCACCCGGGGACTACAATGAGCAGTTCTTC
TRBV7-9	-	TRBD1	TRBJ2-7	CASSLPGQPYEQYF	TGTGCCAGCAGCTTACCGGGACAGCCCTACGAGCAGTACTTC
TRBV4-2	-	-	TRBJ1-2	CASSQDKVWNYGYTF	TGTGCCAGCAGCCAAGACAAGGTTTGGAACTATGGCTACACCTTC
TRBV20-1	-	TRBD2	TRBJ2-3	CSAPRGGADTQYF	TGCAGTGCCCCCCGGGGGGGGGCAGATACGCAGTATTTT
TRBV4-3	-	-	TRBJ2-1	CASSQNSGQYSEQFF	TGCGCCAGCAGCCAAAACAGTGGACAGTACAGTGAGCAGTTCTTC
TRBV12-3/TRBV12-4	-	TRBD1	TRBJ2-5	CASSPLRGSQETQYF	TGTGCCAGCTCACCTCTCAGGGGGTCGCAAGAGACCCAGTACTTC
TRBV20-1	-	-	TRBJ2-3	CSAPRGLGDTQYF	TGCAGTGCTCCTAGGGGTTTGGGGGATACGCAGTATTTT
TRBV6-2/TRBV6-3	-	TRBD1	TRBJ2-2	CASSSVGQTGELFF	TGTGCCAGCAGTTCGGTGGGACAGACCGGGGAGCTGTTTTTT
TRBV4-3	-	-	TRBJ2-1	CASSQGRGADYNEQFF	TGCGCCAGCAGCCAAGGTCGGGGGGCCGATTACAATGAGCAGTTCTTC
TRBV29-1	-	-	TRBJ2-1	CSVDWTAVNAYNEQFF	TGCAGCGTTGATTGGACTGCGGTGAACGCCTACAATGAGCAGTTCTTC
TRBV7-3	-	TRBD1	TRBJ2-1	CASSTDRGYEQFF	TGTGCCAGCAGCACCGACAGGGGCTATGAGCAGTTCTTC
TRBV6-2/TRBV6-3	-	-	TRBJ2-2	CASSFGSHGELFF	TGTGCCAGCAGTTTCGGGTCCCACGGGGAGCTGTTTTTT
TRBV5-4	few	TRBD1	TRBJ1-2	CASSPGQGVITYGYTF	TGTGCCAGCAGCCCCGGACAGGGAGTGATCACCTATGGCTACACCTTC
TRBV7-2	-	-	TRBJ1-2	CASSLEGGNYGYTF	TGTGCCAGCAGCTTAGAAGGGGGAAACTATGGCTACACCTTC
TRBV20-1	-	-	TRBJ2-7	CSAREGWVAYEQYF	TGCAGTGCTAGAGAGGGGTGGGTGGCCTACGAGCAGTACTTC
TRBV6-1	-	-	TRBJ2-1	CASSHGGGLNYNEQFF	TGTGCCAGCAGCCACGGCGGGGGCCTGAACTACAATGAGCAGTTCTTC
TRBV12-3/TRBV12-4	-	TRBD1	TRBJ2-1	CASTRDSQFEQFF	TGTGCCAGCACCAGGGACAGCCAATTTGAGCAGTTCTTC
TRBV7-8	few	TRBD2	TRBJ2-1	CASSFLLAGPSYNEQFF	TGTGCCAGCAGCTTTTTACTAGCGGGACCTTCCTACAATGAGCAGTTCTTC
TRBV10-3	few	TRBD1	TRBJ2-1	CAISERGQGHNEQFF	TGTGCCATCAGTGAGAGGGGACAGGGCCACAATGAGCAGTTCTTC
TRBV4-2	-	-	TRBJ2-5	CASSATVGETQYF	TGTGCCAGCAGCGCCACAGTGGGGGAGACCCAGTACTTC
TRBV20-1	few	TRBD2	TRBJ2-5	CSASFGLVGETQYF	TGCAGTGCTTCCTTCGGACTAGTCGGGGAGACCCAGTACTTC
TRBV7-3	few	-	TRBJ2-3	CASSLKASRTDTQYF	TGTGCCAGCAGCTTAAAGGCATCTCGCACAGATACGCAGTATTTT
TRBV5-1	-	-	TRBJ1-1	CASRGRVASTEAFF	TGCGCCAGCAGAGGCCGCGTCGCGAGCACTGAAGCTTTCTTT
TRBV12-3/TRBV12-4	few	-	TRBJ1-1	CASSPPGGEAFF	TGTGCCAGCAGCCCCCCGGGGGGAGAAGCTTTCTTT
TRBV20-1	-	TRBD1	TRBJ1-4	CSGSSRGLGEKLFF	TGCAGTGGCTCTTCCAGGGGGCTAGGGGAAAAACTGTTTTTT
TRBV12-3/TRBV12-4	many	-	TRBJ2-2	CASSLRGVGTGELFF	TGTGCCAGCAGTTTAAGGGGGGTTGGCACCGGGGAGCTGTTTTTT
TRBV5-1	many	-	TRBJ1-5	CASSLEGEAQPQHF	TGCGCCAGCAGCTTGGAAGGGGAGGCTCAGCCCCAGCATTTT
TRBV20-1	-	-	TRBJ2-1	CSSLGGLGEQFF	TGCAGTTCCCTAGGAGGGCTAGGCGAGCAGTTCTTC
TRBV4-3	-	-	TRBJ1-2	CASSQEAGGGGYTF	TGCGCCAGCAGCCAAGAGGCCGGGGGCGGAGGCTACACCTTC
TRBV18	few	-	TRBJ1-1	CASSTGLGGAFF	TGTGCCAGCTCAACAGGGTTAGGTGGAGCTTTCTTT
TRBV5-6	many	-	TRBJ1-1	CASSRVRNTEAFF	TGTGCCAGCAGCCGGGTACGGAACACTGAAGCTTTCTTT
TRBV10-3	few	TRBD2	TRBJ2-1	CAISDWSSGDNEQFF	TGTGCCATCAGTGATTGGTCTAGCGGGGACAATGAGCAGTTCTTC
TRBV7-2	-	TRBD1	TRBJ1-1	CASSLVTGRDTEAFF	TGTGCCAGCAGCTTAGTGACAGGGCGGGACACTGAAGCTTTCTTT